Listed here are 22 T cell receptor beta chains from one sample, sequenced in a study of human thymus T cells. Thymic samples were excised during corrective heart operations. Assay used: immunoSEQ multiplex PCR; TCRdb lists only in-frame clones, some missing. Among about 78,000 clones listed, just over 95% were seen once. The specimen sequenced was thymus tissue. These TCRs come from a boy in the first two years of life with a congenital heart defect but otherwise immunologically healthy.

J is TRBJ1-1 and V is TRBV5-4; possible D gene TRBD1, 5 bases. Germline CDR1 and CDR2: SGHNT and YYREEE (reference sequence). This CDR3 has 14 residues. Trimming removed 0 bases from V and 0 bases from J, with 6 bases in between. CDR3 bases: TGTGCCAGCAGCTTGGAGACAGTGAACACTGAAGCTTTCTTT. This gives the protein CASSLETVNTEAFF.

This chain joins TRBV2 and TRBJ2-7; 9 bases match TRBD1. Germline CDR1 reads SNHLY; CDR2 reads FYNNEI. This CDR3 comprises 14 residues. Trimming took 1 base from V and 2 from J; bases not matched to a gene: 0. The CDR3 coding sequence is TGTGCCAGCAGTGAAGGGACAGGGGCCTACGAGCAGTACTTC. This translates into CASSEGTGAYEQYF. The entire variable domain, with the rest obtained from reference TRBV2 and TRBJ2-7, is as follows: EPEVTQTPSHQVTQMGQEVILRCVPISNHLYFYWYRQILGQKVEFLVSFYNNEISEKSEIFDDQFSVERPDGSNFTLKIRSTKLEDSAMYFCASSEGTGAYEQYFGPGTRLTVT.

The chain uses TRBV12-5 and TRBJ1-1; D remains unclear. This CDR3 has 12 amino acids. Trimming removed 4 bases from V and 3 bases from J, with 6 bases in between. Per germline, CDR1 LGHNT and CDR2 FRNRAP. The CDR3, as DNA: TGTGCTAGTGGTTCCTCGGACACTGAAGCTTTCTTT. This codes for CASGSSDTEAFF.

This chain joins TRBV28 and TRBJ2-5; either TRBD1 or TRBD2 may fit D (6 bases each). With 8 bases removed from V and 3 bases from J, the gap between germline ends came to 13 bases. CDR1 is MDHEN and CDR2 is SYDVKM in the germline V gene. This CDR3 region has 13 residues. The CDR3 protein is CASERGAEETQYF. CDR3 sequence (DNA): TGTGCCAGCGAGAGGGGGGCGGAAGAGACCCAGTACTTC.

The chain joins TRBV14 to TRBJ1-1, with D possibly being TRBD1 (5 bases). This CDR3 is 15 amino acids long. The germline V and J ends were trimmed by 5 bases and 11 bases, with 24 bases remaining between them. Germline V CDR1 and CDR2: SGHDN, FVKESK. Written as DNA, the CDR3 is TGTGCCAGCAGCAAAGCCCGAACTAGGGGCACGGGCGCTTTCTTT. Translating it yields CASSKARTRGTGAFF.

The rearrangement uses TRBV11-2 and TRBJ2-3; TRBD2 is a possible D gene (5 bases). CDR3 length equals 16 residues. Per the germline V gene, CDR1 is SGHAT and CDR2 is FQNNGV. Deletions cut 3 bases from V and 2 bases from J, with 15 bases between. In DNA, the CDR3 is TGTGCCAGCAGCTTTCCGGACTCTTTAGTCACAGATACGCAGTATTTT. Its translation is CASSFPDSLVTDTQYF.

V usage is TRBV7-9 and J usage is TRBJ2-5; no clear D gene. The CDR3 spans 14 residues. Trimming removed 5 bases from V and 5 bases from J, with 15 bases in between. Germline V gene lookup returns CDR1 SEHNR and CDR2 FQNEAQ (reference sequence). The CDR3 protein is CASSPSVARETQYF. CDR3 DNA: TGTGCCAGCAGCCCATCCGTGGCGAGGGAGACCCAGTACTTC.

The gene calls are TRBV29-1 and TRBJ2-5; 11 positions agree with TRBD1. This CDR3 is built from 13 residues. Germline assignment: CDR1 SQVTM and CDR2 ANQGSEA. Germline trimming cut 7 bases from V and 5 bases from J; bases unmatched to any gene: 6. Here the CDR3 reads CSAGQGAWETQYF. DNA of the CDR3: TGCAGCGCAGGACAGGGGGCATGGGAGACCCAGTACTTC.

This clone has a single count. The chain recombines TRBV21-1 with TRBJ1-3. TRBV21-1 is shown as a pseudogene. This CDR3 has 22 residues. Here the CDR3 reads CASNQKARSGGLRVICRNTIYF. DNA for the CDR3: TGTGCCAGCAACCAAAAGGCCCGCTCCGGAGGGCTGAGGGTGATCTGCAGAAACACCATATATTTT.

This clone has more than one count but fewer than ten. The gene calls are TRBV10-2 and TRBJ1-6; D ambiguous. Per germline, CDR1 WSHSY and CDR2 SAAADI. The V gene lost 3 bases and the J gene lost 11 bases, with 14 bases spanning the gap. This CDR3 is built from 14 residues. CDR3 residues: CASSDRNPSPPLHF. CDR3 nucleotide sequence: TGCGCCAGCAGTGATAGGAATCCCTCACCACCCCTCCACTTT.

The chain links TRBV25-1 to TRBJ2-7, with 7 bases lining up with TRBD2. The V gene end was trimmed by 6 bases and the J gene end by 3 bases; junction bases not matched to a gene: 8. There are 14 residues in the CDR3. Germline V gene data show CDR1 as MGHDK and CDR2 as SYGVNS. CDR3 nucleotides: TGTGCCAGCAGGGGGAGGGATGGGAACTACGAGCAGTACTTC. Encoded protein: CASRGRDGNYEQYF.

The genes are TRBV5-1 and TRBJ2-5, with D perhaps given as TRBD1 or TRBD2 (5 bases each). Germline V gene sequence: CDR1 SGHRS, CDR2 YFSETQ. There are 14 residues in the CDR3. The V end was cut by 6 bases, the J end by 2 bases, with 14 bases between. The CDR3 nucleotides read TGCGCCAGCAAAGGTATGGGACCTCAAGAGACCCAGTACTTC. Its protein product is CASKGMGPQETQYF.

The chain combines TRBV18 with TRBJ1-1; possibly TRBD1 for D (5 bases). Germline assignment: CDR1 KGHSH and CDR2 LQKENI. The length of the CDR3 is 13 residues. V was cut by 4 bases and J by 1 base, with 7 bases left in between. In DNA, the CDR3 is TGTGCCAGCTCACTAGACAGGAACACTGAAGCTTTCTTT. This translates into CASSLDRNTEAFF.

The chain recombines TRBV6-4 with TRBJ1-1, with 7 bases aligning to TRBD1. Germline values: CDR1 MRHNA, CDR2 SNTAGT. The CDR3 loop spans 14 amino acids. The J segment lost 2 bases and the V segment lost 6 bases, leaving 6 bases of the junction unmatched. The CDR3 loop is CASSPGQKNTEAFF. CDR3 DNA: TGTGCCAGCAGCCCGGGACAGAAAAACACTGAAGCTTTCTTT.

The genes are TRBV28 and TRBJ1-5, with 8 bases that match TRBD1. Germline CDR1 and CDR2: MDHEN and SYDVKM. V lost 3 bases and J lost 6; bases outside the gene matches: 10. This CDR3 is built from 16 residues. The CDR3 sequence: CASSFPEDREGQPQHF. Written as DNA, the CDR3 is TGTGCCAGCAGTTTCCCCGAGGACAGGGAGGGTCAGCCCCAGCATTTT.

CDR3 sequence: CASSGLAGGPPTQYF. CDR3 DNA: TGTGCCAGCAGCGGTCTAGCGGGGGGGCCTCCGACCCAGTACTTC. The chain uses TRBV9 and TRBJ2-5, with 12 bases that match TRBD2. The CDR3 totals 15 residues. Germline CDR1 SGDLS, CDR2 YYNGEE. With V trimmed by 3 bases and J by 7 bases, 7 bases remained unmatched.

This clone has a single count. This chain links TRBV6-6 with TRBJ1-4, with D perhaps TRBD1 (6 bases). CDR1 and CDR2 (germline): MNHNY, SVGAGI (reference sequence). The germline V and J ends were trimmed by 4 bases and 6 bases, with 12 bases remaining between them. The CDR3 spans 14 residues. The CDR3 reads CASSSAGVYEKLFF. As DNA, the CDR3 is TGTGCCAGCAGTTCGGCAGGGGTGTATGAAAAACTGTTTTTT.

J is TRBJ1-2 and V is TRBV27; D not certain. This CDR3 region has 13 residues. Germline CDR1 is MNHEY and CDR2 is SMNVEV (reference sequence). Trimming took 5 bases from V and 8 from J, leaving 15 bases between them. CDR3 protein: CASSTEKTFGYTF. The CDR3 nucleotides are TGTGCCAGCAGTACAGAGAAGACTTTCGGCTACACCTTC.

The chain joins TRBV18 to TRBJ2-7, with D maybe TRBD2 (6 bases). Germline CDR1 is KGHSH and CDR2 is LQKENI. Trimming stripped 2 bases from V and 4 bases from J, with 15 bases between. This CDR3 region has 15 residues. CDR3: CASSPWGVNWYEQYF. The CDR3 DNA is TGTGCCAGCTCACCATGGGGGGTCAACTGGTACGAGCAGTACTTC.

This chain uses TRBV14 with TRBJ1-2; D uncertain. From germline, CDR1 is SGHDN and CDR2 FVKESK. V was clipped by 1 base and J by 5 bases, with 14 bases between them. This CDR3 contains 15 residues. The CDR3 loop is CASSQGGSHGYGYTF. CDR3 bases: TGTGCCAGCAGCCAAGGTGGAAGTCATGGGTATGGCTACACCTTC.

The J gene is TRBJ2-7, the V gene TRBV21-1. TRBV21-1 is a listed pseudogene. The CDR3 is 13 amino acids. CDR3 sequence: CASSKHLVNEQYF. The CDR3 bases are TGTGCCAGCAGCAAACACCTCGTGAACGAGCAGTACTTC.

This clone was detected only a few times. The rearrangement uses TRBV19 and TRBJ1-5; D is possibly TRBD1 (5 bases). CDR1 is LNHDA, CDR2 SQIVND, per germline (reference sequence). Deletions cut 5 bases from V and 2 bases from J, with 10 bases between. CDR3 length: 14 amino acids. This CDR3 reads CASSPGFGNQPQHF. The CDR3 DNA sequence: TGTGCCAGTAGTCCAGGGTTCGGCAATCAGCCCCAGCATTTT. The variable domain in full, with the rest retrieved from reference TRBV19 and TRBJ1-5, is DGGITQSPKYLFRKEGQNVTLSCEQNLNHDAMYWYRQDPGQGLRLIYYSQIVNDFQKGDIAEGYSVSREKKESFPLTVTSAQKNPTAFYLCASSPGFGNQPQHFGDGTRLSIL.